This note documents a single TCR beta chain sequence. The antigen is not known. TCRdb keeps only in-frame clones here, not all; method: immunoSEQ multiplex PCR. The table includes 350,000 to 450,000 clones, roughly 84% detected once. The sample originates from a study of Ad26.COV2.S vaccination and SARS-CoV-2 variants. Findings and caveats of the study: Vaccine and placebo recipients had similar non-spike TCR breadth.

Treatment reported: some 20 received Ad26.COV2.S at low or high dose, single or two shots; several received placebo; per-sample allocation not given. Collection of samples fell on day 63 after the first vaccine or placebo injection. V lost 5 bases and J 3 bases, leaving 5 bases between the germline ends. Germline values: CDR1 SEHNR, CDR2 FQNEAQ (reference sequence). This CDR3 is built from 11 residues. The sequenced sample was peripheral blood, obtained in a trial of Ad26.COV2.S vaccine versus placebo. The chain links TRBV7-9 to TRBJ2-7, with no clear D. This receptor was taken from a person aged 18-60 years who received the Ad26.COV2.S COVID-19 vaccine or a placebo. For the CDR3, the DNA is TGTGCCAGCAGCCGAAACTACGAGCAGTACTTC. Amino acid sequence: CASSRNYEQYF.